This paragraph reports one T cell receptor (beta chain). The target of this receptor is not known. No base-level quality is on record; no much larger clone is a single base apart. The sample is drawn from a study of blood T cell repertoires in COVID-19 (dated by TCRdb to about 2020). The study in broad terms: The collaborator samples originated in the United States, Italy and Spain and spanned the acute and convalescent phases of COVID-19. Where available, HLA class I and class II types were taken from metadata supplied by the sample provider and were not determined by assay-based typing. The prospective study material was composed of cDNA or gDNA derived from T cells, B-cell-depleted T cells, or PBMCs. Nearly every sample came with metadata listing a de-identified subject ID, COVID-19 status, age in years and sex. Subjects who had been exposed to COVID-19, were actively infected with it, or had recovered from it provided the deeply sampled blood TCRbeta repertoires that made up the dataset. A freely available public database, intended as a resource for researchers studying the immune response to SARS-CoV-2, is where the repertoires were released. Samples came from the ongoing ImmuneRACE study (first 160 participants) plus 1,254 subjects from 6 global collaborators. Here is what the overall study found, with its caveats: How much clinical and demographic metadata was included differed by source and by participant, and the metadata was provided uncurated.

Its CDR3 holds 14 amino acids, cysteine through phenylalanine. The DNA shown is the 42-base CDR3, in frame from base 1. Taken from the germline V gene, the CDR1 and CDR2 loops are SGHRS and YFSETQ. A distance of 8 bases separates the germline ends of V and J, which lose 1 base and 1 base respectively. TCRbeta CDR3 regions were amplified from genomic DNA by means of the immunoSEQ Assay, a bias-controlled multiplex PCR. The original methods were these. Nucleated cell counts per sample were estimated from amplification of reference gene primers within the assay. Sequence reads were collapsed and filtered to measure the absolute abundance of every unique TCRbeta CDR3 rearrangement. Productive Simpson clonality was computed per sample as the square root of Simpson's diversity index over productive rearrangements. TCRdb stores this immuneACCESS table with in-frame sequences only. Part of the clones is absent; in the studies checked, under half of the shortfall reflects unresolved V genes, and no reason is known for the rest. V and J calls and clone size are as listed in that table; D and trimming were resolved from the DNA. The sample table contains fewer than 150,000 clones; only one count was recorded for roughly 90% of them. The ten largest account for roughly a tenth of the sample.

The collaborating institutions used their own protocols to collect whole blood in K2EDTA tubes. Collaborator samples were shipped for TCRbeta analysis as frozen whole blood, isolated PBMCs, or DNA extracted from either sample type. Sequencing used peripheral blood. The sequence links TRBV5-1 to TRBJ1-1; the D segment cannot be called with confidence. This TCR derives from a man in his fifties with active or convalescent COVID-19. The nucleotides read TGCGCCAGCAGCTTGCAGGCTTCGAACACTGAAGCTTTCTTT. The encoded protein is CASSLQASNTEAFF.